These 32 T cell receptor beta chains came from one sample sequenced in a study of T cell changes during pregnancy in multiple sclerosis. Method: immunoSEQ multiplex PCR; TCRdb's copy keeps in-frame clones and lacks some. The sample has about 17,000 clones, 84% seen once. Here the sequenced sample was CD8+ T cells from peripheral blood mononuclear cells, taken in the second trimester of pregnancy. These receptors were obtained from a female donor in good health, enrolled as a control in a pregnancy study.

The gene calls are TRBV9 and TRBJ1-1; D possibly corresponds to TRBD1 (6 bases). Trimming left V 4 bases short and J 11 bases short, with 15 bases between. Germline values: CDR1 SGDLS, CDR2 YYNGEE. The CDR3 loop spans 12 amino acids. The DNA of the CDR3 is TGTGCCAGCAGCCCCAACACAGGGTTGGCTTTCTTT. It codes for CASSPNTGLAFF.

For the CDR3, the DNA is TGTGCCAGCAGCTCCTTGGGGACAGGGGTTTCAGATACGCAGTATTTT. Translating gives CASSSLGTGVSDTQYF. This chain joins TRBV13 and TRBJ2-3; 10 bases align to TRBD1. The CDR3 has 16 residues. Germline-derived CDR1 and CDR2 are PRHDT and FYEKMQ (reference sequence). V lost 4 bases to trimming and J lost 4 bases; unmatched junction nucleotides: 8.

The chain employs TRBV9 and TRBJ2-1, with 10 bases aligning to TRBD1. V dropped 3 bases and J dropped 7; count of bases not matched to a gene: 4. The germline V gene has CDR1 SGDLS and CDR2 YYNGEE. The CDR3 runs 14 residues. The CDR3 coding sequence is TGTGCCAGCAGCGCGACAGGGGGCTGGAATGAGCAGTTCTTC. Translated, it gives CASSATGGWNEQFF.

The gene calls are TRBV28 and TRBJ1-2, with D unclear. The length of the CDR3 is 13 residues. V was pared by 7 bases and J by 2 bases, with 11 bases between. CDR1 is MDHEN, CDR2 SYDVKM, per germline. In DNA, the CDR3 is TGTGCCAGCAAACCGGTACAGAACTATGGCTACACCTTC. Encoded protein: CASKPVQNYGYTF.

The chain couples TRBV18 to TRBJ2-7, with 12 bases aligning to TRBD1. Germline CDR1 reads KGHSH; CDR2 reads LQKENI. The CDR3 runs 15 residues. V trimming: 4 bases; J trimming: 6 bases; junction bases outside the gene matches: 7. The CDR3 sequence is CASSLAGTGGSEQYF. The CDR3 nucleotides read TGTGCCAGCTCACTCGCCGGGACAGGGGGCTCCGAGCAGTACTTC.

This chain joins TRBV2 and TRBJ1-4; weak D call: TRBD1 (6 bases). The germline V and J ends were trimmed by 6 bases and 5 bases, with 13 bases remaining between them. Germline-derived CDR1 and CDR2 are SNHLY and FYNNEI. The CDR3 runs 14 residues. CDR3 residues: CASRIPGVNEKLFF. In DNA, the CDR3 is TGTGCCAGCAGAATCCCAGGGGTAAATGAAAAACTGTTTTTT.

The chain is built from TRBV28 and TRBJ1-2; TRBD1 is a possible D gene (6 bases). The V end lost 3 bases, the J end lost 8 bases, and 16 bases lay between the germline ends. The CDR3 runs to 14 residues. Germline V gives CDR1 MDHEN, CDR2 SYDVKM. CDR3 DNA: TGTGCCAGCAGTTTGGGCTTGGCAGGGGAAGGCTACACCTTC. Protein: CASSLGLAGEGYTF.

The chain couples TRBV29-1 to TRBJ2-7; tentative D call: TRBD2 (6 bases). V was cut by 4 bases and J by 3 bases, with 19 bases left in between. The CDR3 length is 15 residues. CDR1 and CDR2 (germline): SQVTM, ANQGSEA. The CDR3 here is CSVAGWGVRYYEQYF. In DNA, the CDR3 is TGCAGCGTTGCAGGGTGGGGGGTACGCTACTACGAGCAGTACTTC.

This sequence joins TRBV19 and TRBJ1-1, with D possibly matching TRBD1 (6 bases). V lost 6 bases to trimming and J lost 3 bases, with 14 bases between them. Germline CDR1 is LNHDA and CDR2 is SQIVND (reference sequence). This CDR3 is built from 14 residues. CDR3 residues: CASSYPDRDTEAFF. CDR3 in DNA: TGTGCCAGTAGCTATCCGGACAGAGACACTGAAGCTTTCTTT.

CDR3 residues: CASSPGLETDTQYF. The CDR3 DNA reads TGTGCCAGCAGCCCGGGACTAGAGACAGATACGCAGTATTTT. This sequence joins TRBV6-4 and TRBJ2-3; 8 positions agree with TRBD2. The V and J ends lost 6 bases and 3 bases, in that order; junction bases with no gene match: 5. CDR3 length equals 14 residues. Germline V gene sequence: CDR1 MRHNA, CDR2 SNTAGT.

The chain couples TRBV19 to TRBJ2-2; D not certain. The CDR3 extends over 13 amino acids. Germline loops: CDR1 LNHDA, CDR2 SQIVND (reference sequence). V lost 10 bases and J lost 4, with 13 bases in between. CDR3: CAIETRSTGELFF. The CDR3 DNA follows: TGTGCCATTGAGACTCGATCCACCGGGGAGCTGTTTTTT.

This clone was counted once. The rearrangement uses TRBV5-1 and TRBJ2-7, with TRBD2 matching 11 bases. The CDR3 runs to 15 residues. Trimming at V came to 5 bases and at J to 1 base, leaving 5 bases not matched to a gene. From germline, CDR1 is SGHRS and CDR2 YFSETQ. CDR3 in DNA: TGCGCCAGCAGATCGACTAGCGGGGCTTCCTACGAGCAGTACTTC. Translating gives CASRSTSGASYEQYF.

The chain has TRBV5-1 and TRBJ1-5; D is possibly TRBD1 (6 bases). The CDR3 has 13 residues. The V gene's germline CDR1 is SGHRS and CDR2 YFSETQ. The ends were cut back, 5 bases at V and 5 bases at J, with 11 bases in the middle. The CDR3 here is CASRRTVDQPQHF. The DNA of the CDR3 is TGCGCCAGCAGGAGGACAGTGGATCAGCCCCAGCATTTT.

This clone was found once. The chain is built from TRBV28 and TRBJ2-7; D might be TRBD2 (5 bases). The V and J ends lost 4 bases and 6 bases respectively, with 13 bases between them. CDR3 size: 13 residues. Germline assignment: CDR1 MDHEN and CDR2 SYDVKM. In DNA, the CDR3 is TGTGCCAGCAGTTGGGAGTCCCGACTCGAGCAGTACTTC. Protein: CASSWESRLEQYF.

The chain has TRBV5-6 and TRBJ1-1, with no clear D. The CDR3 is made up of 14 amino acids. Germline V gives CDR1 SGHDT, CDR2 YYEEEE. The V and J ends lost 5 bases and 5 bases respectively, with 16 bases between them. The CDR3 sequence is CASRRMGGRTEAFF. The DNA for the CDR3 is TGTGCCAGCAGGAGGATGGGCGGGAGAACTGAAGCTTTCTTT.

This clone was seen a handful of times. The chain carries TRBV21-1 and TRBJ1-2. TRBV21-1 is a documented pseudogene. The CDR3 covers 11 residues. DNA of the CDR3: TGTGCCAGCAGCAAAGTCGATGGCTACACCTTC. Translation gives CASSKVDGYTF.

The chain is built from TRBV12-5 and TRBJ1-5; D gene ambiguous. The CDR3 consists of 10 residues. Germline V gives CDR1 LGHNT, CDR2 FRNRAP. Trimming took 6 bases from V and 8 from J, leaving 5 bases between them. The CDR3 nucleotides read TGTGCTAGTGGGGAGGAGCCCCAGCATTTT. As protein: CASGEEPQHF. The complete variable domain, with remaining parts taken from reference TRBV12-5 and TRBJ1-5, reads DARVTQTPRHKVTEMGQEVTMRCQPILGHNTVFWYRQTMMQGLELLAYFRNRAPLDDSGMPKDRFSAEMPDATLATLKIQPSEPRDSAVYFCASGEEPQHFGDGTRLSIL.

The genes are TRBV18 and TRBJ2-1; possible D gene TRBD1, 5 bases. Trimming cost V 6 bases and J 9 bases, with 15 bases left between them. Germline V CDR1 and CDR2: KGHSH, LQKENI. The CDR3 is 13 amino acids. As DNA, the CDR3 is TGTGCCAGCTCCGCGGCAGGGCCGGTTGAGCAGTTCTTC. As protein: CASSAAGPVEQFF. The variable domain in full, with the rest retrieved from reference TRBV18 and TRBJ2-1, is NAGVMQNPRHLVRRRGQEARLRCSPMKGHSHVYWYRQLPEEGLKFMVYLQKENIIDESGMPKERFSAEFPKEGPSILRIQQVVRGDSAAYFCASSAAGPVEQFFGPGTRLTVL.

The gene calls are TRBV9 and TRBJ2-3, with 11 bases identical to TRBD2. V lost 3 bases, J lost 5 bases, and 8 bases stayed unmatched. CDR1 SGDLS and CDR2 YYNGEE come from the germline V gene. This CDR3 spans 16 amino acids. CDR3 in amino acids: CASSGYSGGAGDTQYF. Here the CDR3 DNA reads TGTGCCAGCAGCGGGTATAGCGGGGGGGCCGGAGATACGCAGTATTTT.

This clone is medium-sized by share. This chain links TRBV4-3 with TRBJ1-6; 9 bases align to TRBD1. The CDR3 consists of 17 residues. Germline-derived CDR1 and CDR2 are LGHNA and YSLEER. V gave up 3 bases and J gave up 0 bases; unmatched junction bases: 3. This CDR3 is CASSQDRGGSYNSPLHF. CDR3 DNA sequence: TGCGCCAGCAGCCAGGACAGGGGCGGCTCCTATAATTCACCCCTCCACTTT.

CDR3 residues: CASSQGGSGGELFF. The CDR3 region has the DNA TGCGCCAGCAGCCAGGGGGGGAGTGGCGGGGAGCTGTTTTTT. The rearrangement joins TRBV4-1 to TRBJ2-2; 7 positions agree with TRBD2. V lost 3 bases to trimming and J lost 7 bases; unmatched junction nucleotides: 5. Germline V lookup: CDR1 MGHRA, CDR2 YSYEKL. This CDR3 has 14 residues.

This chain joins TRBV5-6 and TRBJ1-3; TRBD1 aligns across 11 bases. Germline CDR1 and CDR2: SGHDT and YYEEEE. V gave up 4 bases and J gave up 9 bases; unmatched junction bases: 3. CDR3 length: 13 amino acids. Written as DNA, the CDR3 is TGTGCCAGCAGCCCCGGGACAGGGGGCACCATATATTTT. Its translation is CASSPGTGGTIYF.

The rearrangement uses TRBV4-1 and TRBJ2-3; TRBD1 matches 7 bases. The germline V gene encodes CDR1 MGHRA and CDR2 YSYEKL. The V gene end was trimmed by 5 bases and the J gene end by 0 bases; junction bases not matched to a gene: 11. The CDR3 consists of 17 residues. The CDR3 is CASSSRPGQTSTDTQYF. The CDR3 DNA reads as TGCGCCAGCAGCTCTCGACCGGGACAGACAAGCACAGATACGCAGTATTTT.

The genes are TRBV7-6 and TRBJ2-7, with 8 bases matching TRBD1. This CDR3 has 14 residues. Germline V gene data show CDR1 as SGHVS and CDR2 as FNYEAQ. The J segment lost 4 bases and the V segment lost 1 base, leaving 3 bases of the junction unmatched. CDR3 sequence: CASSLGQGAYEQYF. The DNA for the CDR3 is TGTGCCAGCAGCTTAGGTCAGGGGGCGTACGAGCAGTACTTC.

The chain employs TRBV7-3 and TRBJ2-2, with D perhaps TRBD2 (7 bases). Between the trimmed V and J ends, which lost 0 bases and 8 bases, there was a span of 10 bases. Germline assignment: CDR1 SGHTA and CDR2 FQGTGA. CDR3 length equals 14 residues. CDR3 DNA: TGTGCCAGCAGCTTAACGGCGGGGGCGGGGGAGCTGTTTTTT. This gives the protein CASSLTAGAGELFF.

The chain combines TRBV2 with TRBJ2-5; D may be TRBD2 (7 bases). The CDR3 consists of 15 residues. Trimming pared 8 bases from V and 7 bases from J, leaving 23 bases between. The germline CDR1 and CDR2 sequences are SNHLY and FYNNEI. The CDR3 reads CASLVGEGGVVTQYF. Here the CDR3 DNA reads TGTGCCAGCTTAGTTGGGGAGGGGGGCGTGGTGACCCAGTACTTC. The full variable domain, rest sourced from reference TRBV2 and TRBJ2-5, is EPEVTQTPSHQVTQMGQEVILRCVPISNHLYFYWYRQILGQKVEFLVSFYNNEISEKSEIFDDQFSVERPDGSNFTLKIRSTKLEDSAMYFCASLVGEGGVVTQYFGPGTRLLVL.

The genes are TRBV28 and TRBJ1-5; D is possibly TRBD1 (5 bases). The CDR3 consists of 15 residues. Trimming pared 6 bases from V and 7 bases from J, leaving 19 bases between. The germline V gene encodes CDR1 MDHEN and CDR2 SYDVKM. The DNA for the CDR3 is TGTGCCAGCAGAGTCCCCAAGGGGATGATACAGCCCCAGCATTTT. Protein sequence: CASRVPKGMIQPQHF.

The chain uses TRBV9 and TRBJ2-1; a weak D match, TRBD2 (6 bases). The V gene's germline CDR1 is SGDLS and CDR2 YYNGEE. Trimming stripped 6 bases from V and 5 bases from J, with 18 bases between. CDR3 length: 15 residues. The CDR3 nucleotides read TGTGCCAGCACCGGCGGACCGGGAGAAAACAATGAGCAGTTCTTC. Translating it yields CASTGGPGENNEQFF.

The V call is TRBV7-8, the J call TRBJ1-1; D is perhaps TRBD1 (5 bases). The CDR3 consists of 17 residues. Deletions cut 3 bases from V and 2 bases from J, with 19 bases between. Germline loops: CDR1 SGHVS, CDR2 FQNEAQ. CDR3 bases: TGTGCCAGCAGCTTGGGGATGGGAGGGGCGATAAACACTGAAGCTTTCTTT. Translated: CASSLGMGGAINTEAFF.

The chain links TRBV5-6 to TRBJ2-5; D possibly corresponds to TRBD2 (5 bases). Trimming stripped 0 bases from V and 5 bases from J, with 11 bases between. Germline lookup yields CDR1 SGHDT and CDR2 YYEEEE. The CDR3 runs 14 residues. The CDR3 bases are TGTGCCAGCAGCTTGGGGCCCGGCGGGGAGACCCAGTACTTC. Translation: CASSLGPGGETQYF.

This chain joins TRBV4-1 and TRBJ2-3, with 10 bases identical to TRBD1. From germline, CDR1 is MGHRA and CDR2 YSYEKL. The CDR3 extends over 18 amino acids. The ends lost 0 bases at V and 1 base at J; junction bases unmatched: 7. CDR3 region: CASSQETLGQGRTDTQYF. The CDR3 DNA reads TGCGCCAGCAGCCAAGAGACATTGGGACAGGGGCGCACAGATACGCAGTATTTT.

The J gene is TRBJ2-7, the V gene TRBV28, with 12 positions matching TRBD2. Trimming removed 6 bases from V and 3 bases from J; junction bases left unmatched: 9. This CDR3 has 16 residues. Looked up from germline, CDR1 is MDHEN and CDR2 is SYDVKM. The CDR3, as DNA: TGTGCCAGCAGCTCCAGGACTAGCGGGGTTGGCTACGAGCAGTACTTC. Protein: CASSSRTSGVGYEQYF.